This T cell receptor (beta chain) was found in a study of blood T cell repertoires in COVID-19. This CDR3 is built from 13 residues. Trimming removed 5 bases from V and 2 bases from J; junction bases left unmatched: 0. Germline CDR1 KGHSH, CDR2 LQKENI. Original analysis: From reference gene primer amplification, estimates of nucleated cell counts were derived. The protocol was immunoSEQ multiplex PCR, while the TCRdb copy is restricted to in-frame clones and leaves out a portion. The D gene and trimming were derived from the DNA, and the V and J assignments and clone size from that table. The sample consists of 31,000 or so clones, 80% to 90% of them appearing once.

The sequencing input was peripheral blood. The receptor's source is a human donor with active COVID-19. The donor label of this sample is uncertain. The V call is TRBV18, the J call TRBJ1-2; 9 nucleotides match TRBD1. CDR3 nucleotide sequence: TGTGCCAGCTCAGGACAGGGGAACTATGGCTACACCTTC. This codes for CASSGQGNYGYTF.